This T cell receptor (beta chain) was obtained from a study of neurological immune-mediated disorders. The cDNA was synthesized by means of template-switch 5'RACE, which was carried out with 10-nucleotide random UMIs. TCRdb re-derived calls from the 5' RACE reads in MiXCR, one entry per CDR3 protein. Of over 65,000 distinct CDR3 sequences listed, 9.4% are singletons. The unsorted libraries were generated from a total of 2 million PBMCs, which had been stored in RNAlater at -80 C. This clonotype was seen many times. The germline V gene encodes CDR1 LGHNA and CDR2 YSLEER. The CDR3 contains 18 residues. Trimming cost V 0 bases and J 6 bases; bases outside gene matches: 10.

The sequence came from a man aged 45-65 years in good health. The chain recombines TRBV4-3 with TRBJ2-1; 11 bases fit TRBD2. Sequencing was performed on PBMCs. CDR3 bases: TGCGCCAGCAGCCAAGATCCCCTGACTAGCGGGAAGGCCAATGAGCAGTTCTTC. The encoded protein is CASSQDPLTSGKANEQFF.